This T cell receptor beta chain is drawn from a study of tumor-infiltrating T cells and Merkel cell polyomavirus. Study in general: The T cells studied were KLL-specific CD8+ cells against Merkel polyomavirus.

All patients' tumors stained robustly positive for Merkel cell polyomavirus Large T antigen by immunohistochemistry. The method was immunoSEQ multiplex PCR; TCRdb's version includes in-frame clones alone and lacks a portion of them. The specimen's table records over 350 clones. Measured by frequency, this clone is medium-sized. The sequenced material came from tumor tissue. This sequence was found in a woman in her fifties or sixties with Merkel cell carcinoma.

The DNA read from the CDR3 is TGCAGTGCCCCGACCTTAGCGGGAGATCCCAATGAG. This gives the protein CSAPTLAGDPNE. The CDR3 as a whole reads CSAPTLAGDPNEQFF. V gene TRBV20-1 combines with J gene TRBJ2-1; 9 bases match TRBD2. Read data end 3 residues before the CDR3 end; the end is taken from the germline J gene. The germline V gene encodes CDR1 DFQATT and CDR2 SNEGSKA (reference sequence). The V gene end was trimmed by 6 bases and the J gene end by 6 bases; junction bases not matched to a gene: 12. The CDR3 consists of 15 residues.